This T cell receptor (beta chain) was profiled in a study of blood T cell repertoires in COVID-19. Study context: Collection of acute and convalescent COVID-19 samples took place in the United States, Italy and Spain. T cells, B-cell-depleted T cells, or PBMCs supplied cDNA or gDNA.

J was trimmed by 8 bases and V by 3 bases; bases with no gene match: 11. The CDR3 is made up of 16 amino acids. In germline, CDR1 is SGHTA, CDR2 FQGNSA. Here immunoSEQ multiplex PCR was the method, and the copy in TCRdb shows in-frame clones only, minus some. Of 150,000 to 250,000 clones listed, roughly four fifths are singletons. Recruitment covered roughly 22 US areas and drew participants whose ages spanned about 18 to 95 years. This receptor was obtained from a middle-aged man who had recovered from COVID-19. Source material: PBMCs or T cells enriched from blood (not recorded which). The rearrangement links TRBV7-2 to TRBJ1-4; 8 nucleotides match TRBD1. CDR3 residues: CASSLGPGQAQEKLFF. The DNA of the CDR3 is TGTGCCAGCAGCTTGGGACCGGGACAGGCTCAAGAAAAACTGTTTTTT.